The rows below give T cell receptor beta chains drawn from one sample of a study of beta chain features in type 1 diabetes. The method was immunoSEQ multiplex PCR; TCRdb's version includes in-frame clones alone and lacks a portion of them. The sample lists 330,000 or so clones, about 19% occurring once. The specimen sequenced was naive CD4+ T cells from blood. All receptors derive from a woman between 18 and 30 years old in good health. The CDR3 runs from the conserved cysteine through the conserved F or W. The order of the fields is D gene, J gene, clone size, V gene, CDR3 protein, CDR3 DNA. D genes are given only for firm matches. Some rows mark clone size as missing; the rest say once, few, many or name a class of expanded clone.

TRBD1 | TRBJ2-3 | - | TRBV4-3 | CASSQDGQGKDTQYF | TGCGCCAGCAGCCAAGACGGACAGGGGAAGGATACGCAGTATTTT
- | TRBJ2-2 | - | TRBV30 | CACSRGMNTGELFF | TGTGCCTGCTCCCGCGGGATGAACACCGGGGAGCTGTTTTTT
- | TRBJ2-3 | - | TRBV10-3 | CAISDPSANTDTQYF | TGTGCCATCAGTGACCCTAGCGCAAACACAGATACGCAGTATTTT
- | TRBJ1-2 | few | TRBV30 | CAWSLSGNYGYTF | TGTGCCTGGAGTCTATCGGGGAACTATGGCTACACCTTC
TRBD1 | TRBJ1-4 | - | TRBV30 | CASNRDRAEKLFF | TGTGCCTCTAACCGGGACAGGGCCGAAAAACTGTTTTTT
- | TRBJ1-1 | few | TRBV5-1 | CASSTDSYTEAFF | TGCGCCAGCAGCACCGACAGCTACACTGAAGCTTTCTTT
TRBD2 | TRBJ2-3 | few | TRBV9 | CASTSSGGPDTQYF | TGTGCCAGCACCTCTAGCGGGGGGCCAGATACGCAGTATTTT
- | TRBJ1-2 | few | TRBV30 | CAWALGGARGYTF | TGTGCCTGGGCCCTAGGAGGGGCCAGGGGCTACACCTTC
- | TRBJ2-5 | - | TRBV11-3 | CASSQQGKTQYF | TGTGCCAGCAGCCAGCAGGGGAAGACCCAGTACTTC
- | TRBJ2-4 | - | TRBV18 | CASSPLPGQGGGDQYF | TGTGCCAGCTCACCACTGCCCGGACAGGGTGGGGGGGATCAGTACTTC
TRBD2 | TRBJ2-1 | - | TRBV5-1 | CASSLEVAGGRDEQFF | TGCGCCAGCAGCTTGGAAGTAGCGGGCGGCCGGGATGAGCAGTTCTTC
- | TRBJ1-2 | - | TRBV6-1 | CASSESGTVYGYTF | TGTGCCAGCAGTGAAAGCGGAACAGTCTATGGCTACACCTTC
TRBD1 | TRBJ2-1 | - | TRBV6-1 | CASSWDRGRGEQFF | TGTGCCAGCAGTTGGGACAGGGGTAGGGGTGAGCAGTTCTTC
TRBD1 | TRBJ2-3 | - | TRBV11-2 | CASSLYPTGKRADTQYF | TGTGCCAGCAGCTTGTACCCGACAGGGAAAAGGGCAGATACGCAGTATTTT
TRBD2 | TRBJ2-7 | - | TRBV29-1 | CSVGAGGDEQYF | TGCAGCGTTGGTGCGGGAGGCGACGAGCAGTACTTC
TRBD1 | TRBJ2-7 | - | TRBV7-9 | CASSLGQGTYEQYF | TGTGCCAGCAGCTTAGGACAGGGGACCTACGAGCAGTACTTC
TRBD1 | TRBJ2-5 | few | TRBV30 | CAWSWTGKETQYF | TGTGCCTGGAGCTGGACAGGGAAAGAGACCCAGTACTTC
- | TRBJ2-7 | few | TRBV10-3 | CAIRVGRKGDYEQYF | TGTGCCATCAGGGTGGGGAGAAAAGGAGACTACGAGCAGTACTTC
- | TRBJ2-5 | few | TRBV18 | CASSPSETQYF | TGTGCCAGCTCACCATCGGAGACCCAGTACTTC
TRBD1 | TRBJ1-1 | few | TRBV19 | CASIGGQVDTEAFF | TGTGCCAGTATCGGCGGACAGGTAGACACTGAAGCTTTCTTT
TRBD1 | TRBJ1-2 | - | TRBV2 | CASSKAGGEGYTF | TGTGCCAGCAGTAAAGCAGGGGGCGAGGGCTACACCTTC
- | TRBJ1-5 | few | TRBV12-5 | CASGLHGPQHF | TGTGCTAGTGGTCTCCACGGGCCCCAGCATTTT
- | TRBJ1-4 | - | TRBV14 | CASSQDSAAEKLFF | TGTGCCAGCAGCCAAGATTCGGCGGCTGAAAAACTGTTTTTT
TRBD2 | TRBJ2-2 | - | TRBV4-3 | CASSQQGGPGELFF | TGCGCCAGCAGCCAACAGGGAGGGCCCGGGGAGCTGTTTTTT
TRBD2 | TRBJ2-1 | - | TRBV5-1 | CASSLVLAERQFF | TGCGCCAGCAGCTTGGTGCTAGCGGAGAGGCAGTTCTTC
TRBD1 | TRBJ2-7 | few | TRBV2 | CASSDGTGSYEQYF | TGTGCCAGCAGTGATGGGACAGGGTCCTACGAGCAGTACTTC
- | TRBJ2-4 | - | TRBV9 | CASSALSGYPNIQYF | TGTGCCAGCAGCGCCCTTTCAGGGTACCCAAACATTCAGTACTTC
TRBD1 | TRBJ2-6 | few | TRBV4-1 | CASSLISGGFSGANVLTF | TGCGCCAGCAGCCTGATATCAGGGGGCTTCTCTGGGGCCAACGTCCTGACTTTC
- | TRBJ2-1 | few | TRBV7-2 | CASSPTGDEQFF | TGTGCCAGCAGTCCAACGGGAGATGAGCAGTTCTTC
- | TRBJ1-2 | few | TRBV21-1 | CASGDRGYTF | TGTGCCAGCGGCGACAGGGGCTACACCTTC
TRBD2 | TRBJ2-6 | - | TRBV11-2 | CASRGLAGVRTGANVLTF | TGTGCCAGCAGGGGACTAGCGGGAGTGAGGACTGGGGCCAACGTCCTGACTTTC
TRBD1 | TRBJ2-1 | few | TRBV5-1 | CASSPGQGSYNEQFF | TGCGCCAGCAGCCCCGGACAGGGATCCTACAATGAGCAGTTCTTC
- | TRBJ2-2 | - | TRBV9 | CASSYRGSNTGELFF | TGTGCCAGCTCCTATCGGGGGAGCAACACCGGGGAGCTGTTTTTT
- | TRBJ2-2 | - | TRBV7-2 | CASSIGTLRDTGELFF | TGTGCCAGCAGCATCGGGACACTCCGGGACACCGGGGAGCTGTTTTTT
TRBD2 | TRBJ2-3 | - | TRBV5-1 | CASSLEAGDTQYF | TGCGCCAGCAGCTTGGAAGCGGGGGATACGCAGTATTTT
- | TRBJ1-3 | - | TRBV4-3 | CASSQGSSGNTIYF | TGCGCCAGCAGCCAGGGGAGCTCTGGAAACACCATATATTTT
TRBD1 | TRBJ2-4 | - | TRBV2 | CASSEDRVIHF | TGTGCCAGCAGTGAGGACAGGGTGATTCACTTC
- | TRBJ2-3 | once | TRBV15 | CATSGDLSSTDTQYF | TGTGCCACCAGCGGGGACTTGTCTAGCACAGATACGCAGTATTTT
TRBD2 | TRBJ2-3 | - | TRBV15 | CATTRRGGMDTQYF | TGTGCCACTACCCGACGGGGGGGAATGGATACGCAGTATTTT
- | TRBJ2-3 | - | TRBV11-2 | CASSLLAYYTDTQYF | TGTGCCAGCAGCTTACTAGCGTATTACACAGATACGCAGTATTTT
TRBD1 | TRBJ1-5 | - | TRBV9 | CASSVTGGGNQPQHF | TGTGCCAGCAGCGTCACAGGGGGCGGCAATCAGCCCCAGCATTTT
- | TRBJ2-7 | - | TRBV2 | CASGLPTGNYEQYF | TGTGCCAGCGGTCTCCCTACAGGCAACTACGAGCAGTACTTC